This T cell receptor beta chain is drawn from a study of T cells in Graves' hyperthyroidism and ophthalmopathy. Study-wide points: Onset of ophthalmopathy came a median 6.5 months after the model predicted it. Most thyroid clonotypes that were expanded above 0.001 also turned up in blood.

The CDR3 runs 13 residues. CDR1 is MDHEN and CDR2 is SYDVKM in the germline V gene. Comments on this clonotype: The target antigen is unknown. A much larger clone differs by one base, so this may be a read error.

There were TCR beta CDR3 regions amplified from RNA transcripts. The primer set for the first-round RT-PCR of the TCR CDR3 was HTBI. TCRdb reprocessed the multiplex PCR reads with MiXCR, giving one entry per CDR3 protein. In the table there are about 380,000 distinct CDR3 sequences, around an eighth of which are singletons. This clonotype was sampled from a young man with Graves' hyperthyroidism that later progressed to Graves' ophthalmopathy. The chain uses TRBV28 and TRBJ2-7, with D unresolved. Material: blood. The CDR3 DNA follows: TGTCCCAGCAGTTTTAGTCCCCTCTACGAGCAGTACTTC. This encodes CPSSFSPLYEQYF.